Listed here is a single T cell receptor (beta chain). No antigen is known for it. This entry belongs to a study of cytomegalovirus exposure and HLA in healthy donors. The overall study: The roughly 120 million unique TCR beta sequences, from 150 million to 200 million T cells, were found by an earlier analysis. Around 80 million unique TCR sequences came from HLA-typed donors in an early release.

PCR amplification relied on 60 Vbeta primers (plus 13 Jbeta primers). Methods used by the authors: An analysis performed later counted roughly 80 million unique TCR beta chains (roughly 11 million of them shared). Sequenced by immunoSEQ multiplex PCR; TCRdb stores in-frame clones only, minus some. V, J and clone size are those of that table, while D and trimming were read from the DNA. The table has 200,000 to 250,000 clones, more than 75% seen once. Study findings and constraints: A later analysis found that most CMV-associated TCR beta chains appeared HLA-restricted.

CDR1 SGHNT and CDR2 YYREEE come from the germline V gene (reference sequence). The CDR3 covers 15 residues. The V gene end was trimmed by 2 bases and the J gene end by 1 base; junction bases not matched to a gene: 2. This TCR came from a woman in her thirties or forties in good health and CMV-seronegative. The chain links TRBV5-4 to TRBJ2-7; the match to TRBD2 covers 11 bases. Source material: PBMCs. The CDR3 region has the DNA TGTGCCAGCAGCTTCGGGACTAGCGGTTCCTACGAGCAGTACTTC. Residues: CASSFGTSGSYEQYF.